This T cell receptor beta chain was sequenced for a study of regulatory T cells in long-lasting Graves disease. In the study overall: Under 3 months of antithyroid drugs had been taken by newly diagnosed Graves' patients.

This clonotype was seen many times. Its target is unknown. Time point defined: newly diagnosed GD, antithyroid drugs for less than 3 months. Researchers made the TCR library from RNA that was extracted from PBMCs. Overall study findings and caveats: Examination was confined to peripheral blood, excluding thyroid tissue. Persistent disease exhibited a predilection for TRBV28, TRBJ1-2 and TRBJ2-5.

The length of the CDR3 is 13 residues. Trimming pared 4 bases from V and 4 bases from J, leaving 10 bases between. Arm-PCR of CDR3 regions and iRepertoire HTBI primers were used to build TCR beta libraries. TCRdb reprocessed the multiplex PCR reads with MiXCR, giving one entry per CDR3 protein. This table holds hundreds of thousands of distinct CDR3 sequences, roughly 15% found once. The sample was also reused in another study, on T cells in Graves' hyperthyroidism and ophthalmopathy. This second study notes: Reasons for excluding patients were uncontrolled infection, other autoimmune disease, pregnancy or lactation.

The chain is built from TRBV12-3 or TRBV12-4 and TRBJ1-2; D remains unclear. The material sequenced was peripheral blood mononuclear cells (PBMCs), taken at new diagnosis, from a patient treated with antithyroid drugs. The receptor was isolated from a woman aged 30 to 39 with Graves disease. The CDR3 bases are TGTGCCAGCAGTTGGGGTCGAGTCTATGGCTACACCTTC. It encodes CASSWGRVYGYTF.